Here is one T cell receptor (beta chain) with its context. These data belong to a study of control samples from healthy donors and cancer patients. V shed 4 bases and J 1 base; nucleotides not matched to a gene: 6. Per germline, CDR1 SGHNT and CDR2 YYREEE (reference sequence). CDR3 length: 15 residues. Some clones are missing from TCRdb's copy, which holds only in-frame ones; the method was immunoSEQ multiplex PCR. The table lists some 190,000 clones. The chain joins TRBV5-4 to TRBJ1-1; the match to TRBD1 covers 8 bases. The clonotype was recovered from a woman aged 25 to 39 in good health. Specimen: blood. For the CDR3, the DNA is TGTGCCAGCAGCCACCTGGACAGGGCGAACACTGAAGCTTTCTTT. Its translation: CASSHLDRANTEAFF. The full variable domain, in which reference TRBV5-4 and TRBJ1-1 provide the parts outside the CDR3, is ETGVTQSPTHLIKTRGQQVTLRCSSQSGHNTVSWYQQALGQGPQFIFQYYREEENGRGNFPPRFSGLQFPNYSSELNVNALELDDSALYLCASSHLDRANTEAFFGQGTRLTVV.